The sample holds a few counts of the clone carrying this T cell receptor beta chain. Antigen specificity is unknown. This sample stems from a study of T cells after yellow fever vaccination. Production of TCR cDNA was by 5'RACE template switching, which also added a universal primer site and UMIs. TCRdb passed the 5' RACE reads through MiXCR, listing each CDR3 protein once. The sample contains 400,000 to 650,000 distinct CDR3 sequences, about a fifth of which appear only once. CDR1 is SGHNT and CDR2 is YYREEE in the germline V gene (reference sequence). V gave up 7 bases and J gave up 1 base, with 11 bases separating them. The CDR3 totals 13 residues. Study-wide findings and caveats: Peaking on day 5 versus 15, the secondary response was faster but weaker. Most clones from primary vaccination resurfaced after the booster (approximately 95% CD4, 88% CD8).

V usage is TRBV5-4 and J usage is TRBJ2-5; D is perhaps TRBD2 (6 bases). Specimen: PBMCs, collected more than 20 days after the first yellow fever vaccination. The sequence was collected from a young man who received the YFV17D yellow fever vaccine. This CDR3 reads CASDAGSQETQYF. As DNA, the CDR3 is TGTGCCAGCGACGCCGGGAGCCAAGAGACCCAGTACTTC. Complete variable domain (other parts from reference TRBV5-4 and TRBJ2-5): ETGVTQSPTHLIKTRGQQVTLRCSSQSGHNTVSWYQQALGQGPQFIFQYYREEENGRGNFPPRFSGLQFPNYSSELNVNALELDDSALYLCASDAGSQETQYFGPGTRLLVL.